The source of this TCR beta chain is a study of cytomegalovirus exposure and HLA in healthy donors. Whole-study context: The roughly 110 validation repertoires matched the roughly 700 first-cohort repertoires in platform, a later analysis reported.

CDR1 is SGHAT, CDR2 FQNNGV, per germline. V lost 5 bases and J lost 2; bases outside the gene matches: 6. The CDR3 contains 15 residues. Clones were sequenced by immunoSEQ multiplex PCR, and TCRdb holds only the in-frame ones, with some missing. This sample has about 48,000 clones, with approximately 85% found just once. V gene TRBV11-2 combines with J gene TRBJ2-7; 10 nucleotides line up with TRBD2. The origin of this receptor is a woman aged 25-40 years in good health and CMV-seronegative. Sequencing input: PBMCs. This chain's CDR3 is CASSRTSGRTYEQYF. The CDR3, as DNA: TGTGCCAGCAGCCGGACTAGCGGACGTACCTACGAGCAGTACTTC.